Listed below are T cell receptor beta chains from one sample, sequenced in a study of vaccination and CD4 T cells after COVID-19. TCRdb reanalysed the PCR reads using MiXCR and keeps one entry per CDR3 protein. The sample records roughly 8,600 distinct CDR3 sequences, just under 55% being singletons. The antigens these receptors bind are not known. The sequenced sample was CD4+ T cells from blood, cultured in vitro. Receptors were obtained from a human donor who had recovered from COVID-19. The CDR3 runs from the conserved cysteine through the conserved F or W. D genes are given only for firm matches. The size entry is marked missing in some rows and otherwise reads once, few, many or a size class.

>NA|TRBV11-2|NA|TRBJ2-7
CASSPSLFYEQYF
TGTGCCAGCAGCCCCAGCTTGTTCTACGAGCAGTACTTC
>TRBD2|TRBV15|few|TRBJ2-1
CATSRGSGTSFEQFF
TGTGCCACCAGCAGAGGTTCCGGGACTAGCTTTGAGCAGTTCTTC
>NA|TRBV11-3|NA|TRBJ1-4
CASSPQWSGEKLFF
TGTGCCAGCAGCCCCCAATGGTCCGGTGAAAAACTGTTTTTT
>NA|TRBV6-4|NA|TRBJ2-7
CASSEYAGPTYEQYF
TGTGCCAGCAGTGAGTACGCAGGACCAACCTACGAGCAGTACTTC
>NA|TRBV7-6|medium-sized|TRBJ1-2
CASSLAGDGYTF
TGTGCCAGCAGCTTAGCCGGGGATGGCTACACCTTC
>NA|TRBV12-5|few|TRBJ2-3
CASGPGLDTQYF
TGTGCTAGTGGGCCAGGTTTAGATACGCAGTATTTT
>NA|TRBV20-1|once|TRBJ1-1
CSARDQGGSTEAFF
TGCAGTGCTAGAGATCAAGGGGGAAGCACTGAAGCTTTCTTT
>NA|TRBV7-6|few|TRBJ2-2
CASSPLTDTGELFF
TGTGCCAGCAGCCCCCTGACGGACACCGGGGAGCTGTTTTTT
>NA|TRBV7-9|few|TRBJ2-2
CASSSSLGSRGVNTGELFF
TGTGCCAGCAGCTCGTCGCTGGGGTCAAGAGGGGTGAACACCGGGGAGCTGTTTTTT
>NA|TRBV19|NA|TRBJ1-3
CASRTSGNTIYF
TGTGCCAGTAGGACCTCTGGAAACACCATATATTTT
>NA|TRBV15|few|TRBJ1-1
CATNVEMGTEAFF
TGTGCCACCAACGTCGAGATGGGCACTGAAGCTTTCTTT
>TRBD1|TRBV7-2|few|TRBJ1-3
CASSLDRGLGNTIYF
TGTGCCAGCAGCTTGGACAGGGGGCTTGGAAACACCATATATTTT
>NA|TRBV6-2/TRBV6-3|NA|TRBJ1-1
CASSTISTVNTEAFF
TGTGCCAGCAGTACTATATCGACGGTAAACACTGAAGCTTTCTTT
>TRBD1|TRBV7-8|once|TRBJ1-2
CASSMASGQGNYGYTF
TGTGCCAGCAGCATGGCCTCGGGACAGGGGAACTATGGCTACACCTTC
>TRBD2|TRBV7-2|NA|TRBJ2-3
CASSPKRGYTDTQYF
TGTGCCAGCAGCCCCAAGCGGGGGTACACAGATACGCAGTATTTT
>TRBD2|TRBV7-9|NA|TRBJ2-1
CASSLRAGAYNEQFF
TGTGCCAGCAGCTTAAGAGCGGGGGCCTACAATGAGCAGTTCTTC
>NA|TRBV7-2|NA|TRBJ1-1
CASSWTVNTEAFF
TGTGCCAGCAGCTGGACAGTGAACACTGAAGCTTTCTTT
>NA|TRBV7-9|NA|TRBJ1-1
CASSLRQDTGAFF
TGTGCCAGCAGCTTAAGGCAGGACACGGGAGCTTTCTTT
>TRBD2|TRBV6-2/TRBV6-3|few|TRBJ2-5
CASRRGVQETQYF
TGTGCCAGCCGGCGGGGGGTCCAAGAGACCCAGTACTTC
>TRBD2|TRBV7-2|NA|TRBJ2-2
CASSPMRGGPNTGELFF
TGTGCCAGCAGCCCCATGCGGGGGGGCCCGAACACCGGGGAGCTGTTTTTT
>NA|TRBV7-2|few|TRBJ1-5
CASSLMSNQPQHF
TGTGCCAGCAGCTTAATGAGCAATCAGCCCCAGCATTTT
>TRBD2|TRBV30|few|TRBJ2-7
CAWNAGGLYEQYF
TGTGCCTGGAATGCGGGGGGACTATACGAGCAGTACTTC
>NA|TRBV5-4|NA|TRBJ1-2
CASSLDAIYGYTF
TGTGCCAGCAGCTTGGACGCGATCTATGGCTACACCTTC
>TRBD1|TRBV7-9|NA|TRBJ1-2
CASSSIRDSIYGYTF
TGTGCCAGCAGCTCAATCCGGGACAGCATCTATGGCTACACCTTC
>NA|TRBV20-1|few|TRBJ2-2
CSARDQRGAGELFF
TGCAGTGCTAGAGATCAAAGGGGAGCCGGGGAGCTGTTTTTT
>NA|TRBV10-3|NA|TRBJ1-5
CAISAGGGQPQHF
TGTGCCATCAGTGCGGGCGGAGGTCAGCCCCAGCATTTT
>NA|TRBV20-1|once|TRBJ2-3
CSARVPGDTQYF
TGCAGTGCTAGGGTCCCAGGGGATACGCAGTATTTT
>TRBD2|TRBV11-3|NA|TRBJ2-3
CASSSWGEAGTSGPQRTQYF
TGTGCCAGCAGCTCATGGGGAGAGGCCGGGACTAGCGGTCCACAGAGGACGCAGTATTTT
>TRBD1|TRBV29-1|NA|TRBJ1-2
CSVEYIGGGGYTF
TGCAGCGTTGAATATATAGGGGGCGGTGGCTACACCTTC
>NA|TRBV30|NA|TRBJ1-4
CALQVLGTNEKLFF
TGTGCCTTACAAGTCCTGGGGACTAATGAAAAACTGTTTTTT
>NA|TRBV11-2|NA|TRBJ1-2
CASSSLREGRGSNYGYTF
TGTGCCAGCAGCTCCCTCCGTGAGGGCAGGGGATCTAACTATGGCTACACCTTC
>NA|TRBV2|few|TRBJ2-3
CASSLDDTQYF
TGTGCCAGCAGTCTAGACGATACGCAGTATTTT
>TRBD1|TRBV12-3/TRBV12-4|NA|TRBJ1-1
CASSRRDRGPLNTEAFF
TGTGCCAGCAGCCGCCGGGACAGGGGCCCCTTGAACACTGAAGCTTTCTTT
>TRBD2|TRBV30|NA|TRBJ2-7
CAWSVRLAGGRWEQYF
TGTGCCTGGAGTGTACGACTAGCGGGGGGGCGCTGGGAGCAGTACTTC
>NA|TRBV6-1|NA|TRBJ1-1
CASSDRRAVTEAFF
TGTGCCAGCAGTGACCGCAGGGCGGTCACTGAAGCTTTCTTT
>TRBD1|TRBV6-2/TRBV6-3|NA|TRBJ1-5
CASSYVVRGGADGNQPQHF
TGTGCCAGCAGTTACGTGGTCAGGGGGGGTGCAGACGGCAATCAGCCCCAGCATTTT
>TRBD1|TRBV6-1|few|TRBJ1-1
CASSDTTGGTEAFF
TGTGCCAGCAGTGATACGACAGGGGGAACTGAAGCTTTCTTT
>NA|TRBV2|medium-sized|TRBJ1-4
CASSETGRQNEKLFF
TGTGCCAGCAGTGAAACAGGAAGACAGAATGAAAAACTGTTTTTT
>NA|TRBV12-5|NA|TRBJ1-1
CASGLVPAGPTEAFF
TGTGCTAGTGGTTTGGTACCCGCCGGGCCGACTGAAGCTTTCTTT
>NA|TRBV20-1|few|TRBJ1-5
CSAAGASNQPQHF
TGCAGTGCCGCAGGGGCAAGCAATCAGCCCCAGCATTTT
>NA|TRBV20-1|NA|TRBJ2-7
CSANPAAFSYEQYF
TGCAGTGCTAATCCCGCGGCATTCTCCTACGAGCAGTACTTC
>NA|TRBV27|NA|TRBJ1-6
CASSSRTDILSSYNSPLHF
TGTGCCAGCAGTTCGCGGACAGATATTTTAAGCTCCTATAATTCACCCCTCCACTTT
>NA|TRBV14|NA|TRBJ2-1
CASSQVRARGEQFF
TGTGCCAGCAGCCAAGTGAGGGCGAGGGGTGAGCAGTTCTTC
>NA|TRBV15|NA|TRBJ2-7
CATSSPGEVRPPYEQYF
TGTGCCACCAGCAGCCCGGGGGAGGTCCGCCCCCCGTACGAGCAGTACTTC
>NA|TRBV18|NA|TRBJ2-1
CASSIGTDNEQFF
TGTGCCAGCTCAATAGGCACAGACAATGAGCAGTTCTTC
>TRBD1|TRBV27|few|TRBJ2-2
CASSRDREGAGELFF
TGTGCCAGCAGCCGGGACAGGGAAGGGGCCGGGGAGCTGTTTTTT
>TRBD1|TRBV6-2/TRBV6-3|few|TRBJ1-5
CASSYGQRQGARQPQHF
TGTGCCAGCAGTTACGGCCAAAGACAGGGGGCGCGGCAGCCCCAGCATTTT
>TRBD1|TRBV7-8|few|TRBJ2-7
CASSLASGTGRYEQYF
TGTGCCAGCAGCTTAGCCAGTGGGACAGGCCGCTACGAGCAGTACTTC
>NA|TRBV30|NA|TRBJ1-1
CACQLKGRAFF
TGTGCCTGCCAGTTGAAGGGAAGAGCTTTCTTT
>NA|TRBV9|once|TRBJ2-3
CASSARRVTDTQYF
TGTGCCAGCAGCGCCCGTCGAGTGACAGATACGCAGTATTTT
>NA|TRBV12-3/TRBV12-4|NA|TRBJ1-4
CASSLAGFGANEKLFF
TGTGCCAGCAGTCTCGCCGGGTTTGGGGCTAATGAAAAACTGTTTTTT
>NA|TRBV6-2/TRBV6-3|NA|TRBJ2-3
CASTLLGSDTQYF
TGTGCCAGCACCTTACTGGGGTCCGATACGCAGTATTTT
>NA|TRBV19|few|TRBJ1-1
CASSMTGMNTEAFF
TGTGCCAGTAGTATGACAGGAATGAACACTGAAGCTTTCTTT
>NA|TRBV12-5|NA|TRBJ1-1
CASHRGGNAEAFF
TGTGCTAGCCACCGGGGTGGTAACGCTGAAGCTTTCTTT
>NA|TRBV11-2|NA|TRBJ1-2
CASSLDGGKVYGYTF
TGTGCCAGCAGCTTAGACGGGGGTAAGGTGTATGGCTACACCTTC
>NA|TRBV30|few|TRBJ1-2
CAWSVHGGTYGYTF
TGTGCCTGGAGTGTACATGGGGGGACCTATGGCTACACCTTC
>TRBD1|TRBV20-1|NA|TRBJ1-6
CSASQGVYSPLHF
TGCAGTGCTAGTCAGGGGGTATATTCACCCCTCCACTTT
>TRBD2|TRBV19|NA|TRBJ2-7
CASSRSLAGGDSYEQYF
TGTGCCAGTAGTAGATCACTAGCGGGGGGGGACTCCTACGAGCAGTACTTC